These 30 T cell receptor beta chains came from one sample sequenced in a study of cytomegalovirus exposure and HLA in healthy donors. The study ran its PCR with 60 Vbeta and 13 Jbeta primers. Clones were read by immunoSEQ multiplex PCR, and TCRdb kept only the in-frame ones, dropping some. The sample records approximately 280,000 clones, around 86% being singletons. Sequencing was carried out using PBMCs. Every receptor here comes from a man aged 35 to 55 in good health and CMV-seropositive.

This sequence joins TRBV11-3 and TRBJ1-6; D uncertain. Germline CDR1 is SGHNT and CDR2 is YENEEA. There are 13 residues in the CDR3. With 0 bases removed from V and 13 bases from J, the gap between germline ends came to 10 bases. CDR3 sequence reads: CASSLDQRSPLHF. The DNA of the CDR3 is TGTGCCAGCAGCTTAGATCAAAGGAGTCCCCTCCACTTT.

The chain has TRBV5-1 and TRBJ1-2; 9 nucleotides agree with TRBD1. Germline values: CDR1 SGHRS, CDR2 YFSETQ. J was trimmed by 3 bases and V by 3 bases; bases with no gene match: 6. CDR3 size: 15 residues. The CDR3 DNA follows: TGCGCCAGCAGCTCTAAACAGGGGGCAGACTATGGCTACACCTTC. Translated, it gives CASSSKQGADYGYTF. The entire variable domain, with the rest obtained from reference TRBV5-1 and TRBJ1-2, is as follows: KAGVTQTPRYLIKTRGQQVTLSCSPISGHRSVSWYQQTPGQGLQFLFEYFSETQRNKGNFPGRFSGRQFSNSRSEMNVSTLELGDSALYLCASSSKQGADYGYTFGSGTRLTVV.

CDR3 nucleotides: TGTGCCAGCAGCCCCCGGGGACATCCTACCTACGAGCAGTACTTC. This gives the protein CASSPRGHPTYEQYF. V is TRBV28 and J is TRBJ2-7, with D perhaps matching TRBD1 (6 bases). V gave up 6 bases and J gave up 2 bases, with 17 bases separating them. Germline assignment: CDR1 MDHEN and CDR2 SYDVKM. The CDR3 has 15 residues.

V gene TRBV19 combines with J gene TRBJ1-5, with D uncertain. Germline assignment: CDR1 LNHDA and CDR2 SQIVND (reference sequence). The CDR3 runs 12 residues. With 6 bases removed from V and 6 bases from J, the gap between germline ends came to 9 bases. DNA of the CDR3: TGTGCCAGTAGGATCGGGAGTCAGCCCCAGCATTTT. Translated: CASRIGSQPQHF.

The gene calls are TRBV6-6 and TRBJ2-2; 12 bases line up with TRBD1. The ends lost 10 bases at V and 6 bases at J; junction bases unmatched: 9. Germline CDR1 and CDR2: MNHNY and SVGAGI (reference sequence). The CDR3 totals 15 residues. DNA for the CDR3: TGTGCCACCAAAGGGACAGGGGGCCAGGCCGGGGAGCTGTTTTTT. Its protein is CATKGTGGQAGELFF.

This sequence joins TRBV2 and TRBJ2-7, with 7 positions matching TRBD1. The V gene's germline CDR1 is SNHLY and CDR2 FYNNEI. CDR3 length: 13 amino acids. The V segment lost 6 bases and the J segment 3 bases; nucleotides outside the gene matches: 5. This CDR3 is CASRTTGSYEQYF. In DNA, the CDR3 is TGTGCCAGCAGGACGACAGGGAGCTACGAGCAGTACTTC. Together with reference TRBV2 and TRBJ2-7, the CDR3 gives the full variable domain: EPEVTQTPSHQVTQMGQEVILRCVPISNHLYFYWYRQILGQKVEFLVSFYNNEISEKSEIFDDQFSVERPDGSNFTLKIRSTKLEDSAMYFCASRTTGSYEQYFGPGTRLTVT.

The chain joins TRBV28 to TRBJ2-7; 11 nucleotides agree with TRBD1. The CDR3 contains 17 residues. Losses at the gene ends were 2 bases for V and 3 bases for J; bases not matched to a gene: 9. Per the germline V gene, CDR1 is MDHEN and CDR2 is SYDVKM. CDR3 in amino acids: CASSLPSRGTGGYEQYF. Here the CDR3 DNA reads TGTGCCAGCAGTTTACCCTCCCGAGGGACAGGGGGCTACGAGCAGTACTTC.

The chain recombines TRBV27 with TRBJ2-1, with TRBD1 as a possible D gene (5 bases). V lost 5 bases and J lost 6, with 14 bases in between. Per the germline V gene, CDR1 is MNHEY and CDR2 is SMNVEV (reference sequence). The CDR3 covers 14 residues. The CDR3 sequence: CASSPAPRANEQFF. In DNA form, the CDR3 reads TGTGCCAGCAGTCCTGCCCCCAGGGCCAATGAGCAGTTCTTC.

In its sample, this clone was seen once. The V and J genes are TRBV5-6 and TRBJ2-5; D possibly corresponds to TRBD1 (5 bases). Germline-derived CDR1 and CDR2 are SGHDT and YYEEEE. Trimming stripped 0 bases from V and 6 bases from J, with 12 bases between. The CDR3 covers 14 residues. CDR3 sequence (DNA): TGTGCCAGCAGCTTGGGTCAGGGTCGGCAGACCCAGTACTTC. It is translated as CASSLGQGRQTQYF.

The table lists this clone with a count of one. Other DNA sequences of this sample code for an identical CDR3. V and J are TRBV6-5 and TRBJ1-5; the D is unclear. Germline V gene lookup returns CDR1 MNHEY and CDR2 SVGAGI. V was clipped by 6 bases and J by 1 base, with 10 bases between them. This CDR3 contains 14 residues. CDR3 in amino acids: CASRPRGSNQPQHF. CDR3 sequence (DNA): TGTGCCAGCAGACCACGAGGAAGCAATCAGCCCCAGCATTTT.

The chain has TRBV19 and TRBJ1-1; the D is unclear. V dropped 5 bases and J dropped 12 bases, with 13 bases sitting between them. The length of the CDR3 is 11 residues. Germline loops: CDR1 LNHDA, CDR2 SQIVND (reference sequence). CDR3 sequence reads: CASSWGGLTFF. CDR3 nucleotides: TGTGCCAGTAGTTGGGGAGGGTTGACTTTCTTT.

The V call is TRBV15, the J call TRBJ2-3; maybe TRBD1 (6 bases). V was shortened by 8 bases and J by 6 bases, with 15 bases between the two germline ends. This CDR3 contains 13 residues. From germline, CDR1 is LNHNV and CDR2 YYDKDF (reference sequence). The DNA of the CDR3 is TGTGCCACCTCGAGGTCAGGGGTCGATACGCAGTATTTT. It translates to CATSRSGVDTQYF.

V is TRBV18 and J is TRBJ2-5; TRBD2 is a possible D gene (5 bases). This CDR3 spans 17 amino acids. CDR1 and CDR2 (germline): KGHSH, LQKENI. Trimming took 8 bases from V and 2 from J, leaving 24 bases between them. Written as DNA, the CDR3 is TGTGCCAGCCGAAAGGATCCCCGGACTCAAGTTCAAGAGACCCAGTACTTC. Encoded protein: CASRKDPRTQVQETQYF.

The chain couples TRBV15 to TRBJ2-1, with D possibly being TRBD2 (6 bases). The CDR3 extends over 14 amino acids. The germline V gene has CDR1 LNHNV and CDR2 YYDKDF (reference sequence). V lost 0 bases and J lost 9, with 12 bases in between. The CDR3 DNA follows: TGTGCCACCAGCAGAGAGCCTTCCGGGAGTGAGCAGTTCTTC. Translating gives CATSREPSGSEQFF.

CDR3 sequence: CASSPETGAQPQHF. DNA for the CDR3: TGTGCCAGCTCACCAGAGACAGGGGCCCAGCCCCAGCATTTT. The gene calls are TRBV18 and TRBJ1-5; 8 nucleotides match TRBD1. The CDR3 has 14 residues. Germline V gene lookup returns CDR1 KGHSH and CDR2 LQKENI. J gave up 7 bases and V 2 bases, and 4 bases lay outside the gene matches.

DNA for the CDR3: TGTGCCAGCAGCCACCGACAGGGGATGAACACTGAAGCTTTCTTT. This gives the protein CASSHRQGMNTEAFF. The rearrangement uses TRBV6-6 and TRBJ1-1, with 8 bases lining up with TRBD1. The CDR3 contains 15 residues. The V segment lost 6 bases and the J segment 0 bases; nucleotides outside the gene matches: 6. Germline V CDR1 and CDR2: MNHNY, SVGAGI (reference sequence).

The chain uses TRBV9 and TRBJ2-3, with 8 bases matching TRBD1. V lost 3 bases to trimming and J lost 3 bases; unmatched junction nucleotides: 6. The CDR3 contains 15 residues. Germline assignment: CDR1 SGDLS and CDR2 YYNGEE. The CDR3 DNA follows: TGTGCCAGCAGCGGGGAACAGGGGGAGACAGATACGCAGTATTTT. It translates to CASSGEQGETDTQYF.

This clone has just one count. The chain carries TRBV16 and TRBJ1-1, with D perhaps TRBD1 (6 bases). With 4 bases removed from V and 5 bases from J, the gap between germline ends came to 11 bases. Germline V gives CDR1 KGHSY, CDR2 FQNENV. The CDR3 is 13 amino acids. The CDR3 loop is CASSPDRGTEAFF. The CDR3 bases are TGTGCCAGCAGCCCGGACAGAGGGACTGAAGCTTTCTTT.

This clone was detected a few times. The genes are TRBV10-2 and TRBJ2-7; D ambiguous. Trimming pared 5 bases from V and 2 bases from J, leaving 10 bases between. CDR1 and CDR2 from the germline V gene are WSHSY and SAAADI. This CDR3 comprises 13 residues. CDR3 in DNA: TGCGCCAGCAGTACCACAGAGACCTACGAGCAGTACTTC. Its translation: CASSTTETYEQYF.

This chain connects TRBV28 to TRBJ2-7, with D tentatively TRBD1 (5 bases). This CDR3 is 14 amino acids long. V gave up 3 bases and J gave up 1 base, with 10 bases separating them. Germline CDR1 and CDR2: MDHEN and SYDVKM. CDR3 residues: CASSFLQGSYEQYF. DNA for the CDR3: TGTGCCAGCAGTTTCCTTCAGGGTTCCTACGAGCAGTACTTC.

The V call is TRBV13, the J call TRBJ1-1, with D perhaps TRBD1 (5 bases). The CDR3 is 16 amino acids. The germline gives CDR1 PRHDT, CDR2 FYEKMQ (reference sequence). Trimming shortened V by 4 bases and J by 0 bases, and 15 bases separated the two germline ends. The CDR3 loop reads CASSSPGGGMNTEAFF. The CDR3 DNA reads TGTGCCAGCAGCTCCCCTGGGGGGGGGATGAACACTGAAGCTTTCTTT. Filled out from reference TRBV13 and TRBJ1-1, the complete variable domain reads AAGVIQSPRHLIKEKRETATLKCYPIPRHDTVYWYQQGPGQDPQFLISFYEKMQSDKGSIPDRFSAQQFSDYHSELNMSSLELGDSALYFCASSSPGGGMNTEAFFGQGTRLTVV.

This clone has a single count. The chain employs TRBV29-1 and TRBJ2-7; 8 bases are a match to TRBD1. The ends lost 4 bases at V and 3 bases at J; junction bases unmatched: 8. The germline gives CDR1 SQVTM, CDR2 ANQGSEA. This CDR3 has 14 amino acids. DNA for the CDR3: TGCAGCGTTGTATTTGGACAGGGAGGCTACGAGCAGTACTTC. It is translated as CSVVFGQGGYEQYF.

This chain joins TRBV7-6 and TRBJ2-7, with 9 bases identical to TRBD2. The CDR3 has 18 residues. V shed 6 bases and J 0 bases; nucleotides not matched to a gene: 15. The germline V gene encodes CDR1 SGHVS and CDR2 FNYEAQ. The CDR3 bases are TGTGCCAGCAGTCCTAGCGGGAATTTCGGGGGGAGCTCCTACGAGCAGTACTTC. Amino acid sequence: CASSPSGNFGGSSYEQYF.

V is TRBV2 and J is TRBJ2-1, with 10 bases fitting TRBD1. Trimming cost V 8 bases and J 1 base; bases outside gene matches: 2. The CDR3 extends over 14 amino acids. Germline CDR1 SNHLY, CDR2 FYNNEI. As DNA, the CDR3 is TGTGCCAGCGAGGGACAGGGGTCCTACAATGAGCAGTTCTTC. Its protein product is CASEGQGSYNEQFF. The full variable domain, in which reference TRBV2 and TRBJ2-1 provide the parts outside the CDR3, is EPEVTQTPSHQVTQMGQEVILRCVPISNHLYFYWYRQILGQKVEFLVSFYNNEISEKSEIFDDQFSVERPDGSNFTLKIRSTKLEDSAMYFCASEGQGSYNEQFFGPGTRLTVL.

CDR3 loop: CASSRSPNTEAFF. In DNA form, the CDR3 reads TGTGCCAGCTCGCGATCTCCGAACACTGAAGCTTTCTTT. J is TRBJ1-1 and V is TRBV27; D gene unclear. The V and J ends lost 8 bases and 1 base respectively, with 11 bases between them. CDR1 is MNHEY and CDR2 is SMNVEV in the germline V gene (reference sequence). The CDR3 spans 13 residues.

The CDR3 region is CASSVDRGPSYEQYF. CDR3 nucleotide sequence: TGTGCCAGCAGCGTAGATAGGGGCCCCTCCTACGAGCAGTACTTC. The chain joins TRBV9 to TRBJ2-7; D is perhaps TRBD1 (5 bases). The CDR3 has 15 amino acids. Germline CDR1 is SGDLS and CDR2 is YYNGEE. V was trimmed by 0 bases and J by 0 bases, leaving 10 bases between them.

The chain combines TRBV5-1 with TRBJ2-2, with 7 nucleotides matching TRBD2. CDR1 and CDR2 from the germline V gene are SGHRS and YFSETQ. This CDR3 is 16 amino acids long. The V and J ends lost 0 bases and 0 bases, in that order; junction bases with no gene match: 2. This CDR3 reads CASSLGLATNTGELFF. DNA for the CDR3: TGCGCCAGCAGCTTGGGACTAGCTACGAACACCGGGGAGCTGTTTTTT. Together with reference TRBV5-1 and TRBJ2-2, the CDR3 gives the full variable domain: KAGVTQTPRYLIKTRGQQVTLSCSPISGHRSVSWYQQTPGQGLQFLFEYFSETQRNKGNFPGRFSGRQFSNSRSEMNVSTLELGDSALYLCASSLGLATNTGELFFGEGSRLTVL.

The J gene is TRBJ2-4, the V gene TRBV28; the D gene is possibly TRBD1 (6 bases). Germline assignment: CDR1 MDHEN and CDR2 SYDVKM. The CDR3 consists of 16 residues. V was clipped by 1 base and J by 4 bases, with 14 bases between them. CDR3: CASSLLAPGQKNIQYF. Here the CDR3 DNA reads TGTGCCAGCAGTTTATTAGCCCCCGGACAGAAAAACATTCAGTACTTC.

As to this clone: Other nucleotide sequences in the sample specify the same CDR3. This sequence joins TRBV29-1 and TRBJ2-7; 9 nucleotides line up with TRBD1. This CDR3 region has 13 residues. Germline V gives CDR1 SQVTM, CDR2 ANQGSEA. J lost 1 base, V lost 4 bases, and 2 bases had no gene match. The CDR3 coding sequence is TGCAGCGTTGCGGGACAGGGTTCCTACGAGCAGTACTTC. Its translation is CSVAGQGSYEQYF.

This chain links TRBV6-1 with TRBJ2-3; 11 nucleotides agree with TRBD2. J gave up 6 bases and V 8 bases, and 7 bases lay outside the gene matches. The CDR3 is made up of 14 amino acids. CDR1 is MNHNS and CDR2 is SASEGT in the germline V gene. CDR3 sequence (DNA): TGTGCCAGCGGAATTAGCGGGAGGGTTGATACGCAGTATTTT. Amino acids: CASGISGRVDTQYF.